These 14 T cell receptor beta chains were all obtained from the same sample, sequenced in a study of blood T cells in healthy people across ages (dated by TCRdb to 2013 to 2016). The method was 5' RACE. The instrument was an Illumina HiSeq 2500. The second PCR ran for about 6 to 12 cycles and used a J-beta primer mix along with a sample-barcoded 5' primer. TCRdb itself trimmed the public reads at Q25 with fastp, ran MiXCR and retained productive beta chains. Under each unique CDR3 protein, matching rows form one entry showing the most common genes and DNA. The sample table contains approximately 290,000 distinct CDR3 sequences; only one count was recorded for 25% to 30% of them. The ten largest clones represent around 30% of the sample. The sample taken for sequencing was blood. The receptor source for this set is a woman in her 70s in good health.

The J gene is TRBJ2-7, the V gene TRBV12-3 or TRBV12-4, with D possibly TRBD2 on 5 matching bases. The length of the CDR3 is 14 residues. Trimming removed 8 bases from V and 6 bases from J, with 20 bases in between. The CDR3 bases are TGTGCCAGCGCCATGTTAGCGAATCTGGGCGAGCAGTACTTC. This encodes CASAMLANLGEQYF.

This clonotype was detected ten times or more. This chain connects TRBV5-5 to TRBJ1-5; the D is unclear. Germline V lookup: CDR1 SGHKS, CDR2 YYEKEE (reference sequence). Trimming shortened V by 2 bases and J by 6 bases, and 9 bases separated the two germline ends. The CDR3 is 13 residues long. The CDR3 region is CASSFAFGQPQHF. In nucleotides, the CDR3 is TGTGCCAGCAGCTTTGCGTTCGGTCAGCCCCAGCATTTT.

This clonotype was seen a few times. This sequence joins TRBV10-1 and TRBJ2-3; D gene ambiguous. The CDR3 runs to 13 residues. The V end was cut by 4 bases, the J end by 2 bases, with 7 bases between. Germline V gene lookup returns CDR1 WNHNN and CDR2 SYGVQD (reference sequence). This CDR3 reads CASSGVYTDTQYF. The CDR3 DNA follows: TGCGCCAGCAGTGGTGTCTACACAGATACGCAGTATTTT.

The V call is TRBV5-1, the J call TRBJ2-5; D might be TRBD1 (6 bases). The DNA end is a closer match to TRBJ2-7, so the J assignment may be wrong. Germline CDR1 is SGHRS and CDR2 is YFSETQ. This CDR3 has 13 residues. The CDR3 loop is CASSETGIYEQYF. The CDR3 DNA is TGCGCCAGCAGCGAGACAGGCATCTACGAGCAGTACTTC.

This clonotype has only a few counts. The chain carries TRBV11-2 and TRBJ2-3; 13 bases are shared with TRBD2. The CDR3 has 19 amino acids. V dropped 5 bases and J dropped 4; count of bases not matched to a gene: 15. Germline values: CDR1 SGHAT, CDR2 FQNNGV. The CDR3 DNA reads as TGTGCCAGCAGCCCCGAAGGACTAGCGGGAGCAAAGGGGTCAGATACGCAGTATTTT. It translates to CASSPEGLAGAKGSDTQYF.

This clonotype came up a few times. The chain uses TRBV5-1 and TRBJ2-7, with TRBD2 identical over 8 bases. Germline V lookup: CDR1 SGHRS, CDR2 YFSETQ. The CDR3 contains 16 residues. Trimming removed 2 bases from V and 0 bases from J; junction bases left unmatched: 7. The chain's CDR3 is CASSFGGAPSSYEQYF. The CDR3 DNA reads as TGCGCCAGCAGCTTCGGGGGGGCACCCTCCTCCTACGAGCAGTACTTC.

This chain uses TRBV20-1 with TRBJ2-1; D possibly uses TRBD1 or TRBD2 (6 bases each). Per the germline V gene, CDR1 is DFQATT and CDR2 is SNEGSKA (reference sequence). Trimming took 7 bases from V and 7 from J, leaving 17 bases between them. The length of the CDR3 is 13 residues. The CDR3 DNA sequence: TGCAGTGTTCGGGGTGAAGGGGGGAATGAGCAGTTCTTC. As protein: CSVRGEGGNEQFF.

This clonotype was seen at least ten times. The chain carries TRBV5-1 and TRBJ2-5; D remains unclear. V was trimmed by 4 bases and J by 0 bases, leaving 10 bases between them. CDR1 is SGHRS, CDR2 YFSETQ, per germline. There are 14 residues in the CDR3. The CDR3 protein is CASSSHGYQETQYF. CDR3 nucleotide sequence: TGCGCCAGCAGCAGCCACGGATACCAAGAGACCCAGTACTTC.

The gene calls are TRBV6-6 and TRBJ2-5, with D uncertain. V gave up 0 bases and J gave up 5 bases, with 13 bases separating them. Per the germline V gene, CDR1 is MNHNY and CDR2 is SVGAGI (reference sequence). The CDR3 length is 15 residues. The CDR3 loop is CASSYSNLDKETQYF. For the CDR3, the DNA is TGTGCCAGCAGTTACTCGAATCTCGACAAGGAGACCCAGTACTTC.

This clonotype was seen a few times. The chain employs TRBV20-1 and TRBJ2-4, with D perhaps TRBD1 or TRBD2 (5 bases each). This CDR3 spans 13 amino acids. Germline values: CDR1 DFQATT, CDR2 SNEGSKA (reference sequence). Trimming stripped 4 bases from V and 8 bases from J, with 15 bases between. The CDR3 bases are TGCAGTGCTAAACGGGACGAAGTAGACATTCAGTACTTC. Protein product: CSAKRDEVDIQYF.

This clonotype showed up many times. The rearrangement links TRBV6-5 to TRBJ1-4; D call uncertain. The V gene's germline CDR1 is MNHEY and CDR2 SVGAGI. The ends were cut back, 3 bases at V and 5 bases at J, with 10 bases in the middle. The CDR3 runs to 14 residues. This chain's CDR3 is CASSYAGANEKLFF. CDR3 bases: TGTGCCAGCAGTTATGCAGGCGCAAATGAAAAACTGTTTTTT.

This clonotype was counted many times. The V call is TRBV3-1, the J call TRBJ2-1; TRBD2 is a possible D gene (6 bases). The V end was cut by 4 bases, the J end by 8 bases, with 24 bases between. There are 17 residues in the CDR3. Germline lookup yields CDR1 LGHDT and CDR2 YNNKEL (reference sequence). DNA for the CDR3: TGTGCCAGCAGCCCCCCTTGGAGGGAGGACTGGCGGTATGAGCAGTTCTTC. Amino acid sequence: CASSPPWREDWRYEQFF.

This clonotype was observed at least ten times. CDR3 nucleotide sequence: TGTGCCAGCAGCTCTGACCGGGACCTCAATTCACCCCTCCACTTT. This sequence encodes CASSSDRDLNSPLHF. The chain joins TRBV28 to TRBJ1-6; perhaps TRBD1 as D (5 bases). This CDR3 has 15 amino acids. Trimming pared 6 bases from V and 7 bases from J, leaving 16 bases between. Germline V gene data show CDR1 as MDHEN and CDR2 as SYDVKM.

The chain has TRBV6-1 and TRBJ1-4; D not certain. The CDR3 is 13 amino acids. V shed 2 bases and J shed 7 bases, with 8 bases lying between them. Germline CDR1 is MNHNS and CDR2 is SASEGT. CDR3 nucleotides: TGTGCCAGCAGTGAAAATCTTCGTGAAAAACTGTTTTTT. Protein sequence: CASSENLREKLFF.